A selection of T cell receptor beta chains follows, all from one sample in a study of memory CD8 T cells in hepatitis C reinfection. Only in-frame clones appear in the TCRdb table, and some are missing; sequencing was by immunoSEQ multiplex PCR. The repertoire holds about 43,000 clones, with 89% as singletons. The source material was naive CD8+ T cells sorted from blood. The receptors originated from a man younger than 35 with hepatitis C virus infection. CDR3s include the opening cysteine and the closing phenylalanine or tryptophan. The D gene is left open where the match is weak. A row's size may be missing; if present it is once, few, many or a size class.

.	TRBJ1-3	.	TRBV2	CASSPGDAVSGNTIYF	TGTGCCAGCAGCCCAGGGGACGCCGTCTCTGGAAACACCATATATTTT
.	TRBJ2-7	TRBD2	TRBV27	CASRISGRAYEQYF	TGTGCCAGCAGAATTAGCGGGAGGGCCTACGAGCAGTACTTC
.	TRBJ2-7	TRBD2	TRBV9	CASSVGTSGRYEQYF	TGTGCCAGCAGCGTAGGCACTAGCGGGAGGTACGAGCAGTACTTC
.	TRBJ1-3	.	TRBV29-1	CSVVGAGAGHDSGNTIYF	TGCAGCGTTGTAGGAGCGGGGGCTGGGCACGACTCTGGAAACACCATATATTTT
.	TRBJ2-7	TRBD2	TRBV5-6	CASSRYSGRGRDEQYF	TGTGCCAGCAGCCGATATAGCGGGAGGGGTAGGGACGAGCAGTACTTC
.	TRBJ2-5	.	TRBV28	CASSLGVGQYF	TGTGCCAGCAGCTTAGGAGTTGGGCAGTACTTC
.	TRBJ2-1	.	TRBV19	CASSMASGRHNEQFF	TGTGCCAGTAGTATGGCCAGCGGGCGCCACAATGAGCAGTTCTTC
.	TRBJ1-2	.	TRBV5-6	CASSLVFRQGLTDDYGYTF	TGTGCCAGCAGCTTGGTATTCAGGCAGGGACTGACCGACGACTATGGCTACACCTTC
once	TRBJ2-3	.	TRBV19	CASASGLYSTDTQYF	TGTGCCAGCGCCTCAGGACTATATAGCACAGATACGCAGTATTTT
.	TRBJ2-5	.	TRBV6-5	CASSEDSQETQYF	TGTGCCAGCAGTGAAGACAGCCAAGAGACCCAGTACTTC
.	TRBJ1-5	TRBD1	TRBV4-2	CASSPHPGQGAGSNQPQHF	TGTGCCAGCAGCCCACACCCGGGACAGGGGGCAGGAAGCAATCAGCCCCAGCATTTT
.	TRBJ1-5	.	TRBV6-1	CASSSRDTYQPQHF	TGTGCCAGCAGTTCCCGGGACACTTATCAGCCCCAGCATTTT
.	TRBJ2-7	TRBD1	TRBV2	CASSADRGDYEQYF	TGTGCCAGCAGTGCAGACAGGGGAGACTACGAGCAGTACTTC
.	TRBJ1-3	.	TRBV19	CASMKTSGNTIYF	TGTGCCAGTATGAAGACATCTGGAAACACCATATATTTT
.	TRBJ1-4	.	TRBV6-5	CASTLALRTNEKLFF	TGTGCCAGCACCCTCGCACTCCGAACTAATGAAAAACTGTTTTTT
.	TRBJ2-3	.	TRBV7-9	CASSRDSTSTDTQYF	TGTGCCAGCAGCCGCGACTCAACTAGCACAGATACGCAGTATTTT
.	TRBJ1-4	.	TRBV19	CASIATGDEKLFF	TGTGCCAGTATTGCGACAGGAGATGAAAAACTGTTTTTT
.	TRBJ2-1	.	TRBV4-3	CASSPLARAEYNEQFF	TGCGCCAGCAGCCCCCTCGCACGAGCGGAATACAATGAGCAGTTCTTC
once	TRBJ2-2	TRBD2	TRBV6-1	CATGLAGGELFF	TGTGCCACAGGACTAGCGGGGGGGGAGCTGTTTTTT
.	TRBJ2-1	TRBD2	TRBV9	CASSVRLAGAGSEQFF	TGTGCCAGCAGCGTAAGGCTAGCGGGGGCGGGCTCTGAGCAGTTCTTC
.	TRBJ2-3	TRBD2	TRBV19	CATTLWGGLRTDTQYF	TGTGCCACCACTCTCTGGGGGGGATTGAGAACAGATACGCAGTATTTT
few	TRBJ1-3	.	TRBV5-1	CASSLSGTPGNTIYF	TGCGCCAGCAGCTTAAGCGGCACGCCTGGAAACACCATATATTTT
.	TRBJ1-1	TRBD1	TRBV27	CASSPVLGDRGETFF	TGTGCCAGCAGTCCGGTATTGGGGGACAGGGGGGAAACTTTCTTT
once	TRBJ2-5	TRBD1	TRBV27	CATAGGGETQYF	TGTGCCACCGCAGGGGGCGGGGAGACCCAGTACTTC
.	TRBJ2-7	.	TRBV6-4	CASSDSGEGSWEQYF	TGTGCCAGCTCGGACTCTGGGGAAGGTTCGTGGGAGCAGTACTTC
once	TRBJ2-1	.	TRBV9	CASSVVTDNEQFF	TGTGCCAGCAGCGTAGTAACAGACAATGAGCAGTTCTTC
.	TRBJ2-1	TRBD2	TRBV11-2	CASSLAPGTRYNEQFF	TGTGCCAGCAGCTTAGCCCCCGGGACTAGATACAATGAGCAGTTCTTC
.	TRBJ2-2	.	TRBV7-9	CASTQGLGIAGELFF	TGTGCCAGCACCCAGGGTTTGGGAATCGCCGGGGAGCTGTTTTTT
.	TRBJ2-7	.	TRBV5-5	CASSLYGGSYEQYF	TGTGCCAGCAGCCTGTACGGGGGCTCCTACGAGCAGTACTTC
.	TRBJ1-6	TRBD1	TRBV11-2	CASSLEPSGTGNSPLHF	TGTGCCAGCAGCTTAGAACCCTCCGGGACAGGGAATTCACCCCTCCACTTC
.	TRBJ2-7	.	TRBV6-5	CASSYEAAVPYEQYF	TGTGCCAGCAGTTATGAAGCGGCTGTACCCTACGAGCAGTACTTC
.	TRBJ2-3	TRBD1	TRBV7-9	CAGRTGGEDTQYF	TGTGCCGGGCGGACAGGGGGCGAAGATACGCAGTATTTT
.	TRBJ2-7	TRBD1	TRBV28	CASSQRDRAYEQYF	TGTGCCAGCAGTCAAAGGGACAGGGCCTACGAGCAGTACTTC
.	TRBJ2-5	.	TRBV10-3	CAISDQPGSQETQYF	TGTGCCATCAGTGATCAACCCGGGAGTCAAGAGACCCAGTACTTC
.	TRBJ2-7	TRBD2	TRBV7-8	CASSGRDYPYEQYF	TGTGCCAGCAGCGGCCGGGACTACCCCTACGAGCAGTACTTC
.	TRBJ2-2	TRBD2	TRBV27	CASSSGLGFTGELFF	TGTGCCAGCAGTTCGGGACTAGGGTTCACCGGGGAGCTGTTTTTT
.	TRBJ1-5	.	TRBV30	CAWSVGRDPNQPQHF	TGTGCCTGGAGTGTTGGCAGGGATCCCAATCAGCCCCAGCATTTT
.	TRBJ2-7	TRBD2	TRBV27	CASSSVAGVVTYEQYF	TGTGCCAGCAGTTCAGTAGCGGGAGTAGTCACCTACGAGCAGTACTTC
.	TRBJ1-5	.	TRBV19	CASNPGVRAQPQHF	TGTGCCAGTAACCCAGGGGTGCGGGCTCAGCCCCAGCATTTT
.	TRBJ2-5	TRBD1	TRBV28	CASSLTGVRETQYF	TGTGCCAGCAGTTTAACAGGGGTAAGGGAGACCCAGTACTTC
.	TRBJ2-7	TRBD1	TRBV6-6	CASSSRDRDPYEQYF	TGTGCCAGCAGTTCCCGGGACAGGGACCCGTACGAGCAGTACTTC
.	TRBJ1-1	TRBD1	TRBV7-9	CASSPRQGPEAFF	TGTGCCAGCAGCCCCCGACAGGGACCTGAAGCTTTCTTT
.	TRBJ2-2	TRBD1	TRBV7-9	CASRHRDRGSEGAGELFF	TGTGCCAGCAGGCACCGGGACAGGGGATCCGAAGGGGCCGGGGAGCTGTTTTTT
.	TRBJ2-1	TRBD1	TRBV12-5	CASGPGQGIIEQFF	TGTGCTAGTGGGCCGGGACAGGGTATAATTGAGCAGTTCTTC
.	TRBJ2-5	TRBD2	TRBV29-1	CSVDNQGGQETQYF	TGCAGCGTAGATAACCAGGGAGGGCAAGAGACCCAGTACTTC
.	TRBJ2-1	.	TRBV7-6	CASSKGGGGSYNEQFF	TGTGCCAGCAGCAAGGGGGGGGGAGGGTCCTACAATGAGCAGTTCTTC
.	TRBJ2-3	.	TRBV7-8	CASSLIGGTDTQYF	TGTGCCAGCAGCTTAATCGGGGGCACAGATACGCAGTATTTT
.	TRBJ1-5	.	TRBV19	CASSIVGGNQPQHF	TGTGCCAGTAGTATAGTTGGAGGCAATCAGCCCCAGCATTTT
.	TRBJ1-6	TRBD1	TRBV6-1	CASSETGVNSPLHF	TGTGCCAGCAGTGAAACAGGGGTAAACTCACCCCTCCACTTT
.	TRBJ2-1	TRBD1	TRBV4-3	CASSQRTGYGNEQFF	TGCGCCAGCAGCCAACGGACAGGGTACGGGAATGAGCAGTTCTTC
.	TRBJ1-3	.	TRBV4-1	CASSPVAGPGNTIYF	TGCGCCAGCAGCCCCGTAGCGGGGCCCGGAAACACCATATATTTT
.	TRBJ1-1	TRBD1	TRBV6-5	CASSLTGAAEAFF	TGTGCCAGCAGTTTGACAGGGGCAGCGGAAGCTTTCTTT
once	TRBJ2-7	TRBD2	TRBV7-9	CASSSPGLAGEPSYEQYF	TGTGCCAGCAGCTCACCGGGACTAGCGGGAGAACCCTCCTACGAGCAGTACTTC
.	TRBJ2-1	TRBD2	TRBV7-9	CASNTIAGGPNEQFF	TGTGCCAGCAACACCATAGCGGGGGGGCCCAATGAGCAGTTCTTC